This TCR beta chain was retrieved from a study of naive and memory T cell subsets (dated by TCRdb to about 2017). In the study overall: The study applied an open-source, UMI-based TCR alpha and beta sequencing pipeline to sorted naive and memory peripheral blood T cell subsets. The results of the functional CMV T cell responses matched the IgG serology results in every case. RNA was DNase-treated and reverse transcribed with TCR constant-region primers, mostly using SuperScript III.

From the second PCR step on, the TCR alpha and beta chain libraries were amplified in separate reactions. CMV status of each donor was established by measuring IFNgamma production from CD4+ T cells after fresh PBMCs were stimulated overnight with CMV viral lysate. CD4 T cells were positively selected with Miltenyi beads, followed by positive selection of CD8 T cells from the CD4-negative fraction. After staining for CD3, CD4, CD8, CD45RA, CD27 and a live/dead dye, cells were sorted on a BD Aria II into four subsets based on CD45RA and CD27. A few healthy volunteers provided blood, and each donor's sample was split into CD4 and CD8 T cells and then further divided into four differentiation subsets. Roughly 120 ml of peripheral blood was collected from each donor, and PBMC were isolated from the blood using Ficoll-Paque PLUS density-gradient centrifugation. Sorted cells were lysed in RLT buffer, and RNA was extracted with a Qiagen RNeasy kit and stored at -80°C.

The full study reports these points: After error correction, over 90% of naive TCR sequences appeared only once, giving much steeper abundance distributions than memory subsets. A few larger clonotypes were found in naive repertoires, especially CD8, and these larger clonotypes were possibly memory cells re-expressing CD45RA. TCR abundance followed a power law with an exponent that was different for naive and memory subsets but consistent across the three individuals. RNA-based TCR counts may be influenced by expression changes linked to T cell activation and differentiation. Single alpha or beta chain sequences, rather than paired alpha/beta receptors, were used to define clonotypes. In both CD4 and CD8 cells, going from naive through CM, EM and EMRA, the Gini index went up while Shannon and inverse Simpson diversity went down. The repertoire findings for the naive and memory subsets could not be validated, as no ground truth was available.

This clonotype has only a few counts. This clone's antigen is unknown. Base qualities are not provided; no much larger clone lies one nucleotide away. Library construction relied on UMI-ligation and nested PCR. To cover both TRBC1 and TRBC2, the beta constant-region primer consisted of an equimolar mix of two oligonucleotides. Four rounds of PCR, combining the SP2 primer with nested alpha and beta constant-region primers, were used to amplify the ligated cDNA. A single-stranded oligonucleotide carrying the SP2 primer and a 12-nucleotide UMI was ligated to the 3' end of the cDNA by T4 RNA ligase 1. Incubation of the ligation reaction was carried out at 16 degrees C for roughly 18-24 hours. PCR2 was usually performed as a SYBR Green qPCR and halted at a preset threshold so that over-amplification would not occur. Every purification after the first one was done using Agencourt AMPure XP magnetic beads. Library amounts were measured by Qubit and library quality was assessed on a TapeStation, where the main peak was expected at around 650 bp. Pooled libraries were sequenced on an Illumina MiSeq with v2 2x251 paired-end kits, typically giving roughly 0.95-2 million reads per sample. Libraries were pooled at about 4 nM per sample, and roughly 4.5-7% PhiX was added to improve cluster recognition. The original methods were these. Using tag matching that tolerated one base-pair mismatch, Decombinator assigned V and J genes to FASTQ reads that had been processed by Demultiplexor. Collapsinator relied on UMIs to fix sequencing errors as well as frequency errors caused by PCR heterogeneity. TCRs were translated and CDR3s were extracted from the conserved cysteine to the FGXG phenylalanine by CDR3Translator, with non-productive sequences being flagged. Gini, Shannon entropy and inverse Simpson indices were calculated on repertoires that had been subsampled to equal numbers of UMI-defined TCRs. Within the linear range, a power law was fitted to clonotype abundance distributions using maximum likelihood. When run on a single naive CD8 sample, MIGEC and the pipeline yielded similar UMI counts, similar unique TCR numbers and similar clonal distributions. One analysis removed from the naive repertoire any naive TCRs that were also found in any memory subset from the same donor. The repertoires were searched for several thousand CMV-associated CDR3 sequences that had been compiled from VDJdb and a published dataset. The public reads were run again by TCRdb, first through fastp at Q25 and then through MiXCR, and only productive beta chains were kept. Rows merge per CDR3 protein into single entries with the most common DNA and genes. The V and J calls and clone size come from TCRdb's table, not from the authors' own analysis. This sample holds about 82,000 distinct CDR3 sequences; 9% to 9.5% were observed only once. The ten largest clonotypes hold 1.2% of the sample.

The source of this sequence is a human donor in good health. The sample comprised naive CD8+ T cells from blood. The sample's cell subset or site label, decoded: naive T cells, CD45RA high CD27+.

The DNA sequence is TGCAGCGTTCGGACAGGGGGCCACGAGCAGTACTTC. The resulting protein is CSVRTGGHEQYF. The receptor chain draws on TRBV29-1 and TRBJ2-7; the central 11 bases match TRBD1. The CDR1 and CDR2 encoded by the germline V gene are SQVTM and ANQGSEA. The V end gives up 5 bases and the J end 5 bases, leaving 2 bases in the junction not matched to a gene. There are 12 amino acids in the CDR3, from cysteine to phenylalanine inclusive. CDR3 DNA is the only sequence kept; it has 36 bases, read in frame from the first base.